The next 20 T cell receptor beta chains were all read from a single sample in a study of blood T cell repertoires in COVID-19. The table came from immunoSEQ multiplex PCR; TCRdb's copy has only in-frame clones and leaves some out. The table records about 51,000 clones, approximately 86% of them present only once. The material sequenced was peripheral blood. These receptors came from a man aged 55 to 70 with acute or convalescent COVID-19.

In its sample, this clone was seen once. This chain uses TRBV7-8 with TRBJ1-3; 9 bases agree with TRBD1. Germline lookup yields CDR1 SGHVS and CDR2 FQNEAQ. This CDR3 has 16 amino acids. Germline trimming cut 3 bases from V and 2 bases from J; bases unmatched to any gene: 5. Written as DNA, the CDR3 is TGTGCCAGCAGCTTCCCGGGACAGGGCACTGGAAACACCATATATTTT. Protein product: CASSFPGQGTGNTIYF.

The rearrangement uses TRBV18 and TRBJ1-1; D ambiguous. Deletions cut 1 base from V and 1 base from J, with 16 bases between. The CDR3 is made up of 17 amino acids. Germline V gene lookup returns CDR1 KGHSH and CDR2 LQKENI. CDR3 bases: TGTGCCAGCTCACCACTGGCCGTGGGCAGTCAGAACACTGAAGCTTTCTTT. Translated, it gives CASSPLAVGSQNTEAFF.

This clone has only one observation. The CDR3 reads CASSFGGIYSYNEQFF. CDR3 nucleotides: TGTGCCAGCAGTTTTGGAGGCATCTACTCCTACAATGAGCAGTTCTTC. The chain recombines TRBV27 with TRBJ2-1; tentatively, D is TRBD2 (5 bases). CDR3 size: 16 residues. Germline loops: CDR1 MNHEY, CDR2 SMNVEV (reference sequence). V lost 3 bases to trimming and J lost 0 bases, with 12 bases between them.

The rearrangement uses TRBV6-1 and TRBJ1-1, with D possibly matching TRBD1 (5 bases). CDR1 is MNHNS, CDR2 SASEGT, per germline. The length of the CDR3 is 14 residues. Trimming shortened V by 2 bases and J by 1 base, and 8 bases separated the two germline ends. The CDR3 loop is CASSEQGSNTEAFF. DNA of the CDR3: TGTGCCAGCAGTGAACAGGGATCGAACACTGAAGCTTTCTTT.

The CDR3 DNA is TGTGCCAGCGCCGGGTGGGGAGCGAACACTGAAGCTTTCTTT. It is translated as CASAGWGANTEAFF. This rearrangement joins TRBV5-4 to TRBJ1-1; the D is unclear. Per germline, CDR1 SGHNT and CDR2 YYREEE (reference sequence). V was trimmed by 7 bases and J by 1 base, leaving 14 bases between them. This CDR3 is built from 14 residues.

In its sample, this clone was seen once. The chain couples TRBV10-1 to TRBJ2-3; 10 bases align to TRBD2. The V segment lost 5 bases and the J segment 1 base; nucleotides outside the gene matches: 3. CDR3 length: 15 amino acids. The germline V gene encodes CDR1 WNHNN and CDR2 SYGVQD (reference sequence). CDR3 in DNA: TGCGCCAGCAGTCCGCTAGCGGGGGGCACAGATACGCAGTATTTT. It translates to CASSPLAGGTDTQYF.

J is TRBJ2-7 and V is TRBV27, with 8 bases fitting TRBD2. Germline assignment: CDR1 MNHEY and CDR2 SMNVEV (reference sequence). Trimming took 4 bases from V and 4 from J; bases not matched to a gene: 9. The CDR3 has 15 amino acids. As DNA, the CDR3 is TGTGCCAGCAGTTCCTCGGGACTAGATCGTTACGAGCAGTACTTC. Its translation: CASSSSGLDRYEQYF.

The chain recombines TRBV7-9 with TRBJ2-7; 11 bases agree with TRBD2. CDR3 length equals 18 residues. After removal of 4 bases from V and 2 bases from J, the junction contained 13 bases not matched to a gene. Per germline, CDR1 SEHNR and CDR2 FQNEAQ (reference sequence). The chain's CDR3 is CASSSKADSGRVAYEQYF. CDR3 sequence (DNA): TGTGCCAGCAGCTCCAAGGCCGATAGCGGGAGGGTAGCCTACGAGCAGTACTTC.

The chain has TRBV19 and TRBJ1-6; the D gene is possibly TRBD1 (5 bases). This CDR3 has 16 residues. Germline assignment: CDR1 LNHDA and CDR2 SQIVND (reference sequence). Trimming left V 3 bases short and J 9 bases short, with 18 bases between. CDR3: CASSIGQGLFSSPLHF. CDR3 in DNA: TGTGCCAGTAGTATTGGCCAGGGCCTGTTTTCTTCACCCCTCCACTTT. Supplemented by reference TRBV19 and TRBJ1-6, the full variable domain reads DGGITQSPKYLFRKEGQNVTLSCEQNLNHDAMYWYRQDPGQGLRLIYYSQIVNDFQKGDIAEGYSVSREKKESFPLTVTSAQKNPTAFYLCASSIGQGLFSSPLHFGNGTRLTVT.

The rearrangement links TRBV4-3 to TRBJ1-1, with D possibly TRBD1 on 6 matching bases. Germline assignment: CDR1 LGHNA and CDR2 YSLEER. V lost 1 base and J lost 8, with 14 bases in between. The CDR3 is 14 residues long. This CDR3 reads CASSQVGGGREAFF. CDR3 DNA: TGCGCCAGCAGCCAAGTTGGGGGGGGGCGAGAAGCTTTCTTT.

This chain uses TRBV11-2 with TRBJ2-7; 7 nucleotides match TRBD1. CDR1 is SGHAT, CDR2 FQNNGV, per germline. This CDR3 has 13 residues. V was clipped by 5 bases and J by 7 bases; unmatched bases: 8. The CDR3: CASSTGTATEQYF. The CDR3 DNA follows: TGTGCCAGCAGCACAGGGACAGCCACTGAGCAGTACTTC.

The V call is TRBV3-1 (or the pseudogene TRBV3-2), the J call TRBJ2-5, with D perhaps TRBD1 (6 bases). The V gene's germline CDR1 is LGHDT and CDR2 YNNKEL (reference sequence). The V end lost 6 bases, the J end lost 5 bases, and 25 bases lay between the germline ends. CDR3 size: 17 residues. The CDR3 coding sequence is TGTGCCAGCAGAAACTCCCTAAAGACAGGCTGGGAGGAGACCCAGTACTTC. Its translation is CASRNSLKTGWEETQYF.

The chain employs TRBV2 and TRBJ2-1, with D tentatively TRBD1 (6 bases). V was clipped by 6 bases and J by 8 bases, with 14 bases between them. In germline, CDR1 is SNHLY, CDR2 FYNNEI. This CDR3 has 13 amino acids. This CDR3 is CASSPTDSDEQFF. The CDR3 nucleotides are TGTGCCAGCAGCCCGACGGACAGCGATGAGCAGTTCTTC.

The V and J genes are TRBV29-1 and TRBJ1-2, with D tentatively TRBD1 (5 bases). Germline CDR1 reads SQVTM; CDR2 reads ANQGSEA. V dropped 3 bases and J dropped 4 bases, with 9 bases sitting between them. The CDR3 extends over 12 amino acids. Here the CDR3 reads CSVDMGGYGYTF. CDR3 coding DNA: TGCAGCGTTGATATGGGGGGCTATGGCTACACCTTC.

The chain links TRBV4-1 to TRBJ2-4; 7 bases are a match to TRBD1. The CDR3 extends over 19 amino acids. Germline V gene sequence: CDR1 MGHRA, CDR2 YSYEKL. J lost 6 bases, V lost 3 bases, and 20 bases had no gene match. The CDR3: CASSHFYRGRYPSRNIQYF. The CDR3 DNA sequence: TGCGCCAGCAGCCACTTCTACAGGGGCCGCTACCCTAGCCGAAACATTCAGTACTTC.

The J gene is TRBJ2-7, the V gene TRBV5-1; D might be TRBD2 (6 bases). Trimming pared 7 bases from V and 3 bases from J, leaving 11 bases between. Germline CDR1 is SGHRS and CDR2 is YFSETQ. The CDR3 length is 12 residues. The CDR3 reads CASARDHYEQYF. CDR3 bases: TGCGCCAGCGCGCGGGATCACTACGAGCAGTACTTC. Full variable domain (remainder filled in from reference TRBV5-1 and TRBJ2-7): KAGVTQTPRYLIKTRGQQVTLSCSPISGHRSVSWYQQTPGQGLQFLFEYFSETQRNKGNFPGRFSGRQFSNSRSEMNVSTLELGDSALYLCASARDHYEQYFGPGTRLTVT.

The gene calls are TRBV9 and TRBJ2-5; 14 nucleotides align to TRBD2. Germline V CDR1 and CDR2: SGDLS, YYNGEE. Trimming cost V 3 bases and J 4 bases; bases outside gene matches: 2. This CDR3 is built from 15 residues. CDR3 nucleotides: TGTGCCAGCAGCGACGGGACTAGCGGGAGAGAGACCCAGTACTTC. Translating it yields CASSDGTSGRETQYF.

On this clone itself: Mismatch with germline at one junction end may stem from a read error. J is TRBJ1-1 and V is TRBV19; no firm D call. Germline V gives CDR1 LNHDA, CDR2 SQIVND (reference sequence). This CDR3 contains 14 residues. Written as DNA, the CDR3 is TGTGCCAGTGGTATCAACACCCTGAACACTGAAGCTTTCTTT. The encoded protein is CASGINTLNTEAFF. The entire variable domain, with the rest obtained from reference TRBV19 and TRBJ1-1, is as follows: DGGITQSPKYLFRKEGQNVTLSCEQNLNHDAMYWYRQDPGQGLRLIYYSQIVNDFQKGDIAEGYSVSREKKESFPLTVTSAQKNPTAFYLCASGINTLNTEAFFGQGTRLTVV.

The chain has TRBV27 and TRBJ2-5; 11 bases match TRBD2. Germline lookup yields CDR1 MNHEY and CDR2 SMNVEV (reference sequence). After removal of 1 base from V and 5 bases from J, the junction contained 6 bases not matched to a gene. This CDR3 has 16 residues. CDR3 protein: CASSLYSGRDGETQYF. The DNA of the CDR3 is TGTGCCAGCAGTTTATATAGCGGGAGGGATGGGGAGACCCAGTACTTC.

This chain joins TRBV10-3 and TRBJ1-2; no clear D gene. The V end was cut by 1 base, the J end by 2 bases, with 14 bases between. From germline, CDR1 is ENHRY and CDR2 SYGVKD. The CDR3 loop spans 16 amino acids. The CDR3 protein is CAISEFSVVPNYGYTF. DNA of the CDR3: TGTGCCATCAGTGAGTTCTCAGTCGTGCCCAACTATGGCTACACCTTC.